These T cell receptor beta chains were read from a single sample in a study of blood T cell repertoires in COVID-19. Sequencing was performed with immunoSEQ multiplex PCR; in TCRdb, only in-frame clones are kept and a portion is missing. The sample lists a few hundred thousand clones, about 86% occurring once. Sequenced input: PBMCs or T cells enriched from blood (not recorded which). All receptors come from a woman aged 25 to 39 who had been exposed to COVID-19. Each CDR3 is given with its conserved first and last residue.

>TRBV5-1|TRBJ1-1
CASSPGDRAGRAFF
>TRBV29-1|TRBJ2-3
CSVRRGNTDTQYF
>TRBV12-3/TRBV12-4|TRBJ2-7
CASSFRTYEQYF
>TRBV4-2|TRBJ1-2
CASSQDGGEAGYTF
>TRBV18|TRBJ1-1
CASSQGQGTSEAFF
>TRBV7-6|TRBJ1-5
CASSLGTGWGNQPQHF
>TRBV2|TRBJ1-1
CASSVVAGGQKGAFF
>TRBV5-4|TRBJ2-7
CASSGQGLPSYEQYF
>TRBV29-1|TRBJ1-1
CSVAGTGVTEAFF
>TRBV7-2|TRBJ1-6
CASSFRPARDSYNSPLHF
>TRBV29-1|TRBJ1-4
CSVPSAGRNEKLFF
>TRBV9|TRBJ2-7
CASSGGLAGDYEQYF
>TRBV7-8|TRBJ1-6
CASSLVAARGSPLHF
>TRBV29-1|TRBJ1-2
CSATAGLDYGYTF
>TRBV6-1|TRBJ1-2
CASSENLNYSGGYTF
>TRBV3-1/TRBV3-2|TRBJ2-4
CASSQAGVAKNIQYF
>TRBV18|TRBJ2-1
CASSPGTVTTLNNEQFF
>TRBV19|TRBJ1-5
CASSMRIGPQHF
>TRBV5-6|TRBJ1-5
CASSWSSGFFGFSRQPQHF
>TRBV20-1|TRBJ1-1
CSASIAGNTEAFF
>TRBV5-1|TRBJ2-3
CASSFSGGTTDTQYF
>TRBV3-1/TRBV3-2|TRBJ1-1
CASSQLNAGNTEAFF
>TRBV19|TRBJ1-1
CATTPGSNTEAFF
>TRBV29-1|TRBJ1-2
CSVETRDRHGYTF
>TRBV5-4|TRBJ1-2
CASSFLGQRYPYGYTF